A single sample is the source of the 25 T cell receptor beta chains below, sequenced in a study of blood T cell repertoires in COVID-19. Produced via immunoSEQ multiplex PCR; TCRdb's table is partial and in-frame only. The sample lists some 150,000 clones, roughly three quarters occurring once. What was sequenced was peripheral blood. These receptors all come from a man aged 50-59 years with active or convalescent COVID-19.

This sequence joins TRBV9 and TRBJ1-4; D is unclear. Germline-derived CDR1 and CDR2 are SGDLS and YYNGEE. Trimming pared 0 bases from V and 3 bases from J, leaving 6 bases between. This CDR3 is built from 14 residues. This CDR3 reads CASSVAGANEKLFF. The CDR3 coding sequence is TGTGCCAGCAGCGTAGCCGGGGCTAATGAAAAACTGTTTTTT.

This rearrangement joins TRBV28 to TRBJ2-1; 9 bases line up with TRBD1. CDR3 length: 15 residues. Germline-derived CDR1 and CDR2 are MDHEN and SYDVKM. V was pared by 6 bases and J by 7 bases, with 10 bases of the junction left unmatched. The CDR3 is CASSRPGTGWNEQFF. The CDR3 DNA sequence: TGTGCCAGCAGCCGTCCCGGGACAGGGTGGAATGAGCAGTTCTTC.

This sequence joins TRBV2 and TRBJ1-6; 7 bases align to TRBD1. J lost 6 bases, V lost 5 bases, and 7 bases had no gene match. CDR1 and CDR2 from the germline V gene are SNHLY and FYNNEI. The CDR3 covers 15 residues. This chain's CDR3 is CASSLTGTANSPLHF. CDR3 DNA: TGTGCCAGCAGTCTAACCGGGACAGCTAATTCACCCCTCCACTTT.

The V gene is TRBV5-4, the J gene TRBJ2-3; a possible D gene is TRBD2 (6 bases). The V gene's germline CDR1 is SGHNT and CDR2 YYREEE (reference sequence). Trimming shortened V by 1 base and J by 2 bases, and 14 bases separated the two germline ends. This CDR3 is 16 amino acids long. CDR3 loop: CASSLTSGRNTDTQYF. The CDR3 nucleotides are TGTGCCAGCAGCTTGACAAGCGGGCGAAACACAGATACGCAGTATTTT.

For this clone: This specimen includes other DNA sequences encoding the same CDR3. This sequence joins TRBV4-2 and TRBJ2-1; D might be TRBD2 (5 bases). The CDR3 covers 15 residues. V lost 1 base and J 2 bases, leaving 9 bases between the germline ends. Germline lookup yields CDR1 LGHNA and CDR2 YNFKEQ. The CDR3 here is CASSQVPGTYNEQFF. DNA for the CDR3: TGTGCCAGCAGCCAAGTTCCGGGGACCTACAATGAGCAGTTCTTC.

This clone was picked up one time. This chain joins TRBV27 and TRBJ2-4, with D possibly TRBD1 on 5 matching bases. The ends were cut back, 6 bases at V and 8 bases at J, with 11 bases in the middle. Germline values: CDR1 MNHEY, CDR2 SMNVEV (reference sequence). The CDR3 runs to 12 residues. CDR3 loop: CASRGRVDIQYF. CDR3 DNA sequence: TGTGCCAGCAGGGGCAGGGTGGACATTCAGTACTTC.

In its sample, this clone was seen once. The V gene is TRBV5-1, the J gene TRBJ2-1; TRBD1 is a possible D gene (6 bases). V lost 0 bases and J lost 9, with 7 bases in between. Germline values: CDR1 SGHRS, CDR2 YFSETQ. CDR3 length: 12 residues. CDR3 loop: CASSLGGGEQFF. In DNA, the CDR3 is TGCGCCAGCAGCTTGGGAGGGGGTGAGCAGTTCTTC.

J is TRBJ2-7 and V is TRBV7-2; TRBD1 is a possible D gene (5 bases). CDR1 and CDR2 from the germline V gene are SGHTA and FQGNSA. V shed 1 base and J shed 3 bases, with 10 bases lying between them. The CDR3 runs 14 residues. The CDR3 sequence is CASSLEWTLYEQYF. In DNA, the CDR3 is TGTGCCAGCAGCTTAGAATGGACACTCTACGAGCAGTACTTC.

The CDR3 sequence: CAWSKGGASGNTIYF. CDR3 sequence (DNA): TGTGCCTGGAGTAAGGGGGGGGCCTCTGGAAACACCATATATTTT. The V and J genes are TRBV30 and TRBJ1-3; tentatively, D is TRBD1 (6 bases). This CDR3 comprises 15 residues. Germline V CDR1 and CDR2: GTSNPN, SVGIG (reference sequence). The V end was cut by 2 bases, the J end by 0 bases, with 11 bases between.

J is TRBJ1-1 and V is TRBV29-1; 8 nucleotides line up with TRBD1. The CDR3 is made up of 12 amino acids. The ends lost 7 bases at V and 4 bases at J; junction bases unmatched: 5. In germline, CDR1 is SQVTM, CDR2 ANQGSEA. CDR3 sequence: CSARTGPTEAFF. Written as DNA, the CDR3 is TGCAGCGCTCGGACAGGGCCCACTGAAGCTTTCTTT.

V gene TRBV11-3 combines with J gene TRBJ2-1, with 8 bases that match TRBD2. Germline V gives CDR1 SGHNT, CDR2 YENEEA. The CDR3 is 15 residues long. J was trimmed by 3 bases and V by 1 base; bases with no gene match: 2. In DNA, the CDR3 is TGTGCCAGCAGCTTAGTAACTAGCGGCTACAATGAGCAGTTCTTC. Residues: CASSLVTSGYNEQFF.

The rearrangement joins TRBV30 to TRBJ2-1; the match to TRBD1 covers 7 bases. Germline V gene lookup returns CDR1 GTSNPN and CDR2 SVGIG (reference sequence). Trimming at V came to 4 bases and at J to 0 bases, leaving 9 bases not matched to a gene. CDR3 size: 16 residues. CDR3: CAWIPGQVSSYNEQFF. The CDR3 region has the DNA TGTGCCTGGATTCCCGGACAGGTCAGCTCCTACAATGAGCAGTTCTTC. The full variable domain, its missing parts supplied by reference TRBV30 and TRBJ2-1, is SQTIHQWPATLVQPVGSPLSLECTVEGTSNPNLYWYRQAAGRGLQLLFYSVGIGQISSEVPQNLSASRPQDRQFILSSKKLLLSDSGFYLCAWIPGQVSSYNEQFFGPGTRLTVL.

The gene calls are TRBV5-1 and TRBJ1-1; no clear D gene. CDR1 is SGHRS and CDR2 is YFSETQ in the germline V gene. The CDR3 runs to 16 residues. The ends were cut back, 0 bases at V and 0 bases at J, with 12 bases in the middle. The CDR3, as DNA: TGCGCCAGCAGCTTGGGTTCCCCGGGTCTGAACACTGAAGCTTTCTTT. It encodes CASSLGSPGLNTEAFF.

The V and J genes are TRBV21-1 and TRBJ2-7; TRBD2 is the table's D call, not checked against the DNA. TRBV21-1 is a recognized pseudogene. The CDR3 length is 17 residues. In DNA form, the CDR3 reads TGTGCCAGCAGCAATGGGGCCACTAGCGGGAGGGCCCACGAGCAGTACTTC. Translated: CASSNGATSGRAHEQYF.

This chain connects TRBV27 to TRBJ2-1; 12 positions agree with TRBD2. With V trimmed by 2 bases and J by 12 bases, 11 bases remained unmatched. The V gene's germline CDR1 is MNHEY and CDR2 SMNVEV (reference sequence). CDR3 length: 16 amino acids. For the CDR3, the DNA is TGTGCCAGCAGTTTAAGGGGGACTAGCGGGTCCTTTGGGCAGTTCTTC. Translating gives CASSLRGTSGSFGQFF.

The sample holds one count of this clone. The chain links TRBV5-1 to TRBJ1-3, with TRBD1 identical over 8 bases. The CDR3 has 15 amino acids. Losses at the gene ends were 4 bases for V and 3 bases for J; bases not matched to a gene: 6. From germline, CDR1 is SGHRS and CDR2 YFSETQ. CDR3 loop: CASSLDRGHGNTIYF. In DNA, the CDR3 is TGCGCCAGCAGCCTTGACAGGGGCCATGGAAACACCATATATTTT. Drawing the rest from reference TRBV5-1 and TRBJ1-3, the complete variable domain is KAGVTQTPRYLIKTRGQQVTLSCSPISGHRSVSWYQQTPGQGLQFLFEYFSETQRNKGNFPGRFSGRQFSNSRSEMNVSTLELGDSALYLCASSLDRGHGNTIYFGEGSWLTVV.

The chain joins TRBV10-3 to TRBJ2-7; D is undetermined. The germline V and J ends were trimmed by 7 bases and 2 bases, with 6 bases remaining between them. CDR1 is ENHRY and CDR2 is SYGVKD in the germline V gene. The CDR3 covers 11 residues. The CDR3 sequence: CAIKSTYEQYF. For the CDR3, the DNA is TGTGCCATCAAATCCACCTACGAGCAGTACTTC.

There are a few counts of this clone. The genes are TRBV14 and TRBJ2-7, with 8 bases matching TRBD1. The CDR3 loop spans 17 amino acids. J lost 0 bases, V lost 5 bases, and 12 bases had no gene match. Germline values: CDR1 SGHDN, CDR2 FVKESK. This chain's CDR3 is CASSNPLPGQVSYEQYF. The CDR3 nucleotides read TGTGCCAGCAGCAACCCCCTCCCGGGACAGGTCTCCTACGAGCAGTACTTC.

On this clone itself: The sample holds other DNA sequences that translate to the same CDR3. The CDR3 reads CAWSPGGNTIYF. Written as DNA, the CDR3 is TGTGCCTGGAGTCCAGGGGGAAACACCATATATTTT. V is TRBV30 and J is TRBJ1-3; D is perhaps TRBD1 (5 bases). Trimming left V 2 bases short and J 4 bases short, with 6 bases between. This CDR3 region has 12 residues. Germline CDR1 GTSNPN, CDR2 SVGIG (reference sequence).

This clone has only a few counts. The CDR3 region has the DNA TGTGCCAGCAGCATATTACCAGAAGACACTGAAGCTTTCTTT. This gives the protein CASSILPEDTEAFF. J is TRBJ1-1 and V is TRBV7-2; D is ambiguous. V was cut by 5 bases and J by 3 bases, with 13 bases left in between. The CDR3 spans 14 residues. The germline CDR1 and CDR2 sequences are SGHTA and FQGNSA. The entire variable domain, with the rest obtained from reference TRBV7-2 and TRBJ1-1, is as follows: GAGVSQSPSNKVTEKGKDVELRCDPISGHTALYWYRQSLGQGLEFLIYFQGNSAPDKSGLPSDRFSAERTGGSVSTLTIQRTQQEDSAVYLCASSILPEDTEAFFGQGTRLTVV.

J is TRBJ2-5 and V is TRBV19; no clear D. This CDR3 is 10 amino acids long. From germline, CDR1 is LNHDA and CDR2 SQIVND (reference sequence). Trimming took off 9 bases at V and 7 bases at J, with 9 bases between the two ends. The CDR3 DNA follows: TGTGCCAGCCTTCGTAGGACCCAGTACTTC. Protein: CASLRRTQYF. The whole variable domain, filled in from reference TRBV19 and TRBJ2-5, reads DGGITQSPKYLFRKEGQNVTLSCEQNLNHDAMYWYRQDPGQGLRLIYYSQIVNDFQKGDIAEGYSVSREKKESFPLTVTSAQKNPTAFYLCASLRRTQYFGPGTRLLVL.

This clone turned up a few times. The CDR3 bases are TGTGCCAGCAGCCCGGGACAGGTGTTTTTGGCCCAGCATTTT. This sequence encodes CASSPGQVFLAQHF. This sequence joins TRBV7-8 and TRBJ1-5, with 8 bases lining up with TRBD1. CDR1 is SGHVS, CDR2 FQNEAQ, per germline. The CDR3 covers 14 residues. The ends lost 5 bases at V and 11 bases at J; junction bases unmatched: 11. Full variable domain (outside the CDR3, taken from reference TRBV7-8 and TRBJ1-5): GAGVSQSPRYKVAKRGQDVALRCDPISGHVSLFWYQQALGQGPEFLTYFQNEAQLDKSGLPSDRFFAERPEGSVSTLKIQRTQQEDSAVYLCASSPGQVFLAQHFGDGTRLSIL.

This chain joins TRBV5-1 and TRBJ2-5, with TRBD1 matching 10 bases. V lost 6 bases, J lost 5 bases, and 7 bases stayed unmatched. The CDR3 covers 14 residues. The germline CDR1 and CDR2 sequences are SGHRS and YFSETQ. The DNA for the CDR3 is TGCGCCAGCACCCGGGACAGGGGAGTGGAGACCCAGTACTTC. Translated: CASTRDRGVETQYF.

This chain connects TRBV7-3 to TRBJ2-3; 11 nucleotides line up with TRBD2. J gave up 6 bases and V 4 bases, and 9 bases lay outside the gene matches. From germline, CDR1 is SGHTA and CDR2 FQGTGA. The CDR3 totals 16 residues. CDR3 region: CASSSTVAGGPDTQYF. The CDR3 DNA sequence: TGTGCCAGCAGCTCAACGGTAGCGGGAGGGCCGGATACGCAGTATTTT.

This chain joins TRBV5-1 and TRBJ2-5; 9 bases map to TRBD1. CDR1 is SGHRS, CDR2 YFSETQ, per germline. V was pared by 3 bases and J by 6 bases, with 9 bases of the junction left unmatched. This CDR3 comprises 15 residues. The CDR3 DNA reads TGCGCCAGCAGCTCCGGGACAGGGAAGGAAAAGACCCAGTACTTC. It specifies CASSSGTGKEKTQYF.